This record looks at one T cell receptor (beta chain) sequence and its context. The clone's antigen remains unknown. No quality values exist for individual bases; no much larger clone is one base distant. Library preparation used the immunoSEQ multiplex PCR assay. In the original analysis: A statistical classification framework was developed to diagnose cytomegalovirus status using the catalog of TCR beta chain sequences. Held by TCRdb, this immuneACCESS table contains in-frame sequences only and omits some clones. Under half of the omission traces to an unresolved V gene where checked; the cause of the rest is unknown. V and J calls plus clone size are reproduced from that table; the DNA served to infer D and trimming. In this sample the table shows about 130,000 clones, around 80% of which occur a single time. The ten largest make up 30% of the sample. From V the trimming removes 4 bases and from J it removes 4 bases, while the gene matches leave 4 bases of the junction unaccounted for. Inclusive of the bounding cysteine and phenylalanine, the CDR3 is 14 residues long. CDR3 DNA is the only sequence kept; it has 42 bases, read in frame from the first base. CDR1 and CDR2 were assigned from the germline V gene as SGHTA and FQGTGA.

This record belongs to a study of cytomegalovirus exposure and HLA in healthy donors (dated by TCRdb to 2016 to 2017). Context from the whole study: According to a later analysis, the 120 or so validation repertoires were produced on the same platform as the roughly 600 repertoires of the first cohort. Along with the roughly 670-subject first cohort, a separate validation cohort of roughly 110 different subjects was used. High-throughput TCR immunosequencing, statistical association of individual TCRs with disease status, and machine learning were combined to predict cytomegalovirus infection status. The study aimed to test whether cataloging public T cell receptors could reveal signatures of past pathogen exposure.

Broader findings and caveats from the paper: In vitro tests confirmed that a few of the cytomegalovirus-associated TCR beta chains recognize cytomegalovirus antigens. The authors suggested that the approach could potentially be generalized to other disease states and immunological phenotypes. A later analysis had no HLA typing for the validation cohort, so co-occurrence there was scored across all 130 or so repertoires. Most TCR sequences were seen in very few donors, while some public TCRs were found in many individuals. A total of 164 TCR beta chains were listed by the study as associated with cytomegalovirus. Subsequent analysis determined that TCRs grouped into clusters in the first cohort also showed a tendency toward co-occurrence across the 90 to 150 validation repertoires, and about 94% of cluster scores exceeded 0. Cytomegalovirus status was reported to be diagnosed by the classifier with high specificity and sensitivity in both the original and validation cohorts.

The donors belonged to the validation cohort of under 150 subjects, which was separate from the roughly 700-subject first cohort. This chain joins TRBV7-3 to TRBJ2-5, and 9 junctional nucleotides match TRBD1. The sequence derives from a man aged 30 to 39 in good health and CMV-seropositive. Sequencing input: PBMCs. The bases are TGTGCCAGCAGCTCGGGGACAGGGCTAGAGACCCAGTACTTC. This gives the protein CASSSGTGLETQYF.